The 5 T cell receptor beta chains below were found in one sample sequenced in a study of CD8 T cells in Susac syndrome. A quantity of 0.5 to 1 ug RNA underwent reverse transcription using random hexamers. TCRdb passed the immunoSEQ multiplex PCR reads through MiXCR, listing each CDR3 protein once. This table holds more than 110,000 distinct CDR3 sequences, just under 95% found once. Source material: CD4+ T cells from PBMCs. The source is a human donor with Susac syndrome.

The genes are TRBV28 and TRBJ2-1; D gene ambiguous. V was pared by 5 bases and J by 10 bases, with 9 bases between. Germline lookup yields CDR1 MDHEN and CDR2 SYDVKM. This CDR3 is 11 amino acids long. The CDR3 protein is CASSRTEEQFF. In nucleotides, the CDR3 is TGTGCCAGCAGTCGGACGGAGGAGCAGTTCTTC.

The chain links TRBV20-1 to TRBJ2-7; possibly TRBD1 for D (5 bases). Per germline, CDR1 DFQATT and CDR2 SNEGSKA (reference sequence). Trimming pared 6 bases from V and 2 bases from J, leaving 17 bases between. The CDR3 length is 14 residues. The CDR3 DNA sequence: TGCAGTGCCCCCGACAGCGACCGGCCCTACGAGCAGTACTTC. It yields the protein CSAPDSDRPYEQYF.

The CDR3 is CASLEGTDEKLFF. Here the CDR3 DNA reads TGTGCCAGCCTTGAGGGGACTGATGAAAAACTGTTTTTT. This chain links TRBV2 with TRBJ1-4; D is possibly TRBD1 (5 bases). The V end lost 8 bases, the J end lost 6 bases, and 13 bases lay between the germline ends. From germline, CDR1 is SNHLY and CDR2 FYNNEI. This CDR3 comprises 13 residues.

V is TRBV7-9 and J is TRBJ2-1, with D perhaps being TRBD1 or TRBD2 (6 bases each). Trimming took 5 bases from V and 13 from J, leaving 18 bases between them. This CDR3 is built from 13 residues. Germline values: CDR1 SEHNR, CDR2 FQNEAQ (reference sequence). CDR3 region: CASSPRRGDHQFF. The CDR3, as DNA: TGTGCCAGCAGCCCCCGTAGGGGGGATCACCAGTTCTTC.

This chain connects TRBV20-1 to TRBJ1-2; D is uncertain. The V end lost 3 bases, the J end lost 6 bases, and 8 bases lay between the germline ends. CDR3 length: 11 amino acids. Germline CDR1 DFQATT, CDR2 SNEGSKA (reference sequence). In DNA form, the CDR3 reads TGCAGTGCTAGTGCGGGGAATGGCTACACCTTC. Its protein product is CSASAGNGYTF.